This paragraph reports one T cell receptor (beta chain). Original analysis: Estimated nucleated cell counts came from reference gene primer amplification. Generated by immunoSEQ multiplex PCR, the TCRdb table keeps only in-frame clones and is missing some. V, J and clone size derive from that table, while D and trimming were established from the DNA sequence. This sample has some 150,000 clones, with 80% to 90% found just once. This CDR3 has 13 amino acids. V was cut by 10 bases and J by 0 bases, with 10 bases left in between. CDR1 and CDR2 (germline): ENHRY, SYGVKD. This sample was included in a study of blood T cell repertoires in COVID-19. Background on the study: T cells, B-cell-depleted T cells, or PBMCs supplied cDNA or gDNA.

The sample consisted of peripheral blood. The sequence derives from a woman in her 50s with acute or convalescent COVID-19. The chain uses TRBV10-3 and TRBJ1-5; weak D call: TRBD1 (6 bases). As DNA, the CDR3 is TGTGCCAGCCAGGGGAATAGCAATCAGCCCCAGCATTTT. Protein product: CASQGNSNQPQHF.